A selection of T cell receptor beta chains follows, all from one sample in a study of control samples from healthy donors and cancer patients. Assay used: immunoSEQ multiplex PCR; TCRdb lists only in-frame clones, some missing. The sample includes approximately 58,000 clones, approximately 87% of them seen just once. Sample: PBMCs. Receptors were obtained from a woman aged 55-69 years with lung cancer. Both conserved end residues are part of each CDR3. D genes are given only for firm matches. The size field is filled for only some rows; it gives once, few, many or a size class.

>TRBD1|-|TRBV25-1|TRBJ1-6
TGTGCCAGCAGCGGAAACGGACAGGTTAATTCACCCCTCCACTTT
CASSGNGQVNSPLHF
>-|-|TRBV6-5|TRBJ1-1
TGTGCCAGCAGTACAGGATACACTGAAGCTTTCTTT
CASSTGYTEAFF
>TRBD2|-|TRBV7-3|TRBJ2-1
TGTGCCAGCAGCCCCCGACTAGCGCGATACAATGAGCAGTTCTTC
CASSPRLARYNEQFF
>TRBD2|-|TRBV11-2|TRBJ2-1
TGTGCCAGCACCAAAGGCTTGGGACTAGCGGCCAATGAGCAGTTCTTC
CASTKGLGLAANEQFF
>-|once|TRBV5-8|TRBJ2-7
TGTGCCAGCAGCCCGACAGTACGGGACGAGCAGTACTTC
CASSPTVRDEQYF
>TRBD1|few|TRBV5-1|TRBJ1-5
TGCGCCAGCGTAAGGACAGGGGGTCTCGATCAGCCCCAGCATTTT
CASVRTGGLDQPQHF
>-|few|TRBV19|TRBJ2-3
TGTGCCAGTAGTAACGCGGGTCAGATCACAGATACGCAGTATTTT
CASSNAGQITDTQYF
>-|-|TRBV3-1/TRBV3-2|TRBJ2-7
TGTGCCAGCAGCCAAGACCAACAGCCAGCCTACGAGCAGTACTTC
CASSQDQQPAYEQYF
>TRBD2|-|TRBV11-3|TRBJ2-7
TGTGCCAGCAGTCATAGCGGGTACGAGCAGTACTTC
CASSHSGYEQYF
>-|-|TRBV5-4|TRBJ1-2
TGTGCCAGCAGCTTGGATGGCAGTTTAGCAATTTATGGCTACACCTTC
CASSLDGSLAIYGYTF
>-|-|TRBV28|TRBJ2-7
TGTGCCAGCAGTTTGGGGCACTCGGAGCAGTACTTC
CASSLGHSEQYF
>-|-|TRBV5-1|TRBJ2-5
TGCGCCAGCAGCGGCGAAGCCCAAGAGACCCAGTACTTC
CASSGEAQETQYF
>-|-|TRBV5-1|TRBJ1-1
TGCGCCAGCAGCCCGGGAGGAGGGGGTGGCACTGAAGCTTTCTTT
CASSPGGGGGTEAFF
>-|-|TRBV11-2|TRBJ1-1
TGTGCCAGCAGCGCTCAGGGGCAGGGCACTGAAGCTTTCTTT
CASSAQGQGTEAFF
>-|-|TRBV30|TRBJ2-3
TGTGCCTGGAGTGTCCAGGGAATAAGCACAGATACGCAGTATTTT
CAWSVQGISTDTQYF
>-|few|TRBV5-1|TRBJ2-1
TGCGCCAGCAGCTTCCTGGCCGACGGGGATGAGCAGTTCTTC
CASSFLADGDEQFF
>TRBD1|-|TRBV10-1|TRBJ1-2
TGCGCCAGCAGAGTAGACCGGGACAGCTTAATCTATGGCTACACCTTC
CASRVDRDSLIYGYTF
>-|-|TRBV28|TRBJ1-5
TGTGCCAGCAGTTTAGGCCAGGGTATAGATCAGCCCCAGCATTTT
CASSLGQGIDQPQHF
>-|-|TRBV24-1|TRBJ1-5
TGTGCCACCAGTGATTTGCCTGGTCAGCCCCAGCATTTT
CATSDLPGQPQHF
>-|-|TRBV7-8|TRBJ2-7
TGTGCCAGCAGCCCTCGGAGCATGGCGGGGAACGAGCAGTACTTC
CASSPRSMAGNEQYF